The sequence of this TCR beta chain was determined in a study of cytomegalovirus exposure and HLA in healthy donors. Study-wide results and caveats: Investigators reported about 160 TCR beta chains as tied to cytomegalovirus. In a later analysis, a missense DCLRE1C variant was linked to TCR beta V- and J-gene trimming. Later analysis placed DRB1 highest and HLA-C lowest in TCR association rates, which differed by HLA locus. Productive rates of about 87% or about 30% were seen for most TCR beta V segments in an earlier analysis.

The CDR3 runs 16 residues. From germline, CDR1 is MNHEY and CDR2 SMNVEV (reference sequence). The V and J ends lost 10 bases and 3 bases, in that order; junction bases with no gene match: 9. Notes on this clone: The antigen is not known.

With 60 Vbeta and 13 Jbeta primers, the PCR was carried out. The table came from immunoSEQ multiplex PCR; TCRdb's copy has only in-frame clones and leaves some out. Among 200,000 to 250,000 clones listed, over 60% were seen once. The rearrangement joins TRBV27 to TRBJ2-3; 14 bases match TRBD2. Sequenced material: PBMCs. The TCR originated in a man aged 35 to 55 in good health and CMV-seronegative. The CDR3 bases are TGTGCCACTAAAACCCGACTAGCGGGAGGGACAGATACGCAGTATTTT. Protein product: CATKTRLAGGTDTQYF.